These 18 T cell receptor beta chains originate from one sample sequenced in a study of blood T cell repertoires in COVID-19 (dated by TCRdb to 2020 to 2022). Library method: the immunoSEQ multiplex PCR assay. TCRdb re-hosts the immuneACCESS table, in-frame sequences only. Its copies lack some clones; in the studies checked, an unresolved V gene accounts for under half of them, and the cause for the rest is not known. The sample yields roughly 120,000 clones; more than 70% were counted once. Jointly, the top ten make up less than 2% of the sample. Sequencing input: peripheral blood. The receptors were sampled from a man between 65 and 85 years old with acute or convalescent COVID-19.

The CDR3 reads CASNDYRDQRGDTQYF. CDR3 nucleotide sequence: TGTGCCAGCAATGACTACCGTGACCAGCGGGGCGATACGCAGTATTTT. J is TRBJ2-3 and V is TRBV5-6, with 7 bases aligning to TRBD2. Trimming at V came to 6 bases and at J to 6 bases, leaving 16 bases not matched to a gene. The CDR3 sequence is 16 residues long. The germline gives CDR1 SGHDT, CDR2 YYEEEE.

The rearrangement links TRBV28 to TRBJ1-2; 8 nucleotides agree with TRBD1. The trim removed 3 bases at V and 8 bases at J, leaving 11 bases unmatched. The length of the CDR3 is 15 residues. CDR1 and CDR2 (germline): MDHEN, SYDVKM. DNA for the CDR3: TGTGCCAGCAGTTTGGTCCTCGGGACAGGCGGCGGCTACACCTTC. Translated, it gives CASSLVLGTGGGYTF.

The CDR3 loop is CASSRGEGTEAFF. DNA of the CDR3: TGTGCCAGCAGTAGGGGGGAGGGCACTGAAGCTTTCTTT. The chain couples TRBV2 to TRBJ1-1; the D gene is possibly TRBD1 (6 bases). There are 13 residues in the CDR3. V was pared by 5 bases and J by 4 bases, with 11 bases between. In germline, CDR1 is SNHLY, CDR2 FYNNEI.

The chain recombines TRBV4-1 with TRBJ1-3, with unresolved D. Germline-derived CDR1 and CDR2 are MGHRA and YSYEKL. V lost 5 bases to trimming and J lost 4 bases, with 9 bases between them. The CDR3 spans 13 residues. The CDR3 coding sequence is TGCGCCAGCAGCTATAGTTCAGGAAACACCATATATTTT. Translation: CASSYSSGNTIYF.

This chain connects TRBV5-8 to TRBJ2-5; 8 bases align to TRBD1. The CDR3 covers 15 residues. Per germline, CDR1 SGHTS and CDR2 YDEGEE. V was pared by 0 bases and J by 5 bases, with 6 bases of the junction left unmatched. CDR3 coding DNA: TGTGCCAGCAGCTTGGGGACAGGGTCCGCGGAGACCCAGTACTTC. Its protein product is CASSLGTGSAETQYF.

Remarks on this clone: At one end, the junction sequence differs from germline, possibly due to a read error. The chain joins TRBV30 to TRBJ1-2; the D gene is possibly TRBD1 (5 bases). The germline V gene has CDR1 GTSNPN and CDR2 SVGIG (reference sequence). The CDR3 sequence is 13 residues long. In DNA, the CDR3 is TGTGCCGGGAGCGGACAAATAAACTATGGCTACACCTTC. Translated, it gives CAGSGQINYGYTF. Full variable domain (outside the CDR3, taken from reference TRBV30 and TRBJ1-2): SQTIHQWPATLVQPVGSPLSLECTVEGTSNPNLYWYRQAAGRGLQLLFYSVGIGQISSEVPQNLSASRPQDRQFILSSKKLLLSDSGFYLCAGSGQINYGYTFGSGTRLTVV.

The rearrangement links TRBV6-5 to TRBJ1-5; D gene unclear. CDR1 and CDR2 from the germline V gene are MNHEY and SVGAGI. The CDR3 has 13 amino acids. V dropped 5 bases and J dropped 5 bases, with 10 bases sitting between them. For the CDR3, the DNA is TGTGCCAGCAGTCCCGCTAGGCATCAGCCCCAGCATTTT. This gives the protein CASSPARHQPQHF.

The rearrangement joins TRBV4-1 to TRBJ2-1; D unresolved. CDR1 and CDR2 (germline): MGHRA, YSYEKL. The CDR3 is made up of 14 amino acids. Trimming removed 4 bases at V and 9 bases at J, with 16 bases between. The chain's CDR3 is CASSRGEIGGEQFF. The CDR3 nucleotides are TGCGCCAGCAGCCGAGGCGAGATAGGCGGTGAGCAGTTCTTC.

The chain carries TRBV19 and TRBJ1-2, with 7 bases matching TRBD1. Germline V gives CDR1 LNHDA, CDR2 SQIVND (reference sequence). The trim removed 6 bases at V and 8 bases at J, leaving 9 bases unmatched. The CDR3 is 13 amino acids. The CDR3 loop reads CASRTGQAGGYTF. The CDR3 DNA follows: TGTGCCAGTAGGACTGGACAGGCTGGGGGCTACACCTTC. Looking up the rest from reference TRBV19 and TRBJ1-2 gives the full variable domain: DGGITQSPKYLFRKEGQNVTLSCEQNLNHDAMYWYRQDPGQGLRLIYYSQIVNDFQKGDIAEGYSVSREKKESFPLTVTSAQKNPTAFYLCASRTGQAGGYTFGSGTRLTVV.

This clone was counted once. This chain connects TRBV6-1 to TRBJ1-6; tentative D call: TRBD1 (5 bases). The CDR3 length is 15 residues. Trimming cost V 4 bases and J 7 bases, with 14 bases left between them. CDR1 and CDR2 (germline): MNHNS, SASEGT. The CDR3 sequence is CASSVLYGGNSPLHF. Here the CDR3 DNA reads TGTGCCAGCAGTGTACTTTACGGGGGGAATTCACCCCTCCACTTT.

The rearrangement links TRBV7-3 to TRBJ1-2; TRBD1 agrees at 7 bases. This CDR3 region has 13 residues. Unmatched junction bases numbered 1, after V lost 2 bases and J lost 4 bases. CDR1 is SGHTA and CDR2 is FQGTGA in the germline V gene. The chain's CDR3 is CASSLQGGYGYTF. DNA for the CDR3: TGTGCCAGCAGCTTACAGGGGGGCTATGGCTACACCTTC.

The chain uses TRBV5-6 and TRBJ2-7; a weak D match, TRBD2 (6 bases). Germline CDR1 reads SGHDT; CDR2 reads YYEEEE. The CDR3 consists of 14 residues. Trimming took off 4 bases at V and 6 bases at J, with 17 bases between the two ends. The CDR3 protein is CASSSGPGSSEQYF. The CDR3 nucleotides are TGTGCCAGCAGCAGCGGGCCAGGTAGCAGCGAGCAGTACTTC.

This chain connects TRBV2 to TRBJ2-2; TRBD2 matches 9 bases. Per the germline V gene, CDR1 is SNHLY and CDR2 is FYNNEI. V trimming: 7 bases; J trimming: 4 bases; junction bases outside the gene matches: 4. The CDR3 length is 14 residues. CDR3 sequence reads: CASNSGGRTGELFF. The CDR3 nucleotides are TGTGCCAGCAATAGCGGGGGCCGCACCGGGGAGCTGTTTTTT.

The J gene is TRBJ1-4, the V gene TRBV7-2; D perhaps matches TRBD1 (6 bases). Germline V gene lookup returns CDR1 SGHTA and CDR2 FQGNSA. V was cut by 5 bases and J by 4 bases, with 17 bases left in between. This CDR3 region has 16 residues. In DNA, the CDR3 is TGTGCCAGCAGCCCAGGGGTGGGGAGGGTTAATGAAAAACTGTTTTTT. Its translation: CASSPGVGRVNEKLFF.

The rearrangement links TRBV28 to TRBJ1-6; 9 bases map to TRBD1. V dropped 2 bases and J dropped 2; count of bases not matched to a gene: 16. The CDR3 covers 21 residues. The germline CDR1 and CDR2 sequences are MDHEN and SYDVKM. In DNA form, the CDR3 reads TGTGCCAGCAGTTTAACGGGGACAGGGAGCCTGAAACGCCCCTATAATTCACCCCTCCACTTT. Translation gives CASSLTGTGSLKRPYNSPLHF. Full variable domain (remainder filled in from reference TRBV28 and TRBJ1-6): DVKVTQSSRYLVKRTGEKVFLECVQDMDHENMFWYRQDPGLGLRLIYFSYDVKMKEKGDIPEGYSVSREKKERFSLILESASTNQTSMYLCASSLTGTGSLKRPYNSPLHFGNGTRLTVT.

The chain has TRBV5-1 and TRBJ1-5, with 8 bases matching TRBD1. In germline, CDR1 is SGHRS, CDR2 YFSETQ. The CDR3 length is 14 residues. The V segment lost 0 bases and the J segment 6 bases; nucleotides outside the gene matches: 2. CDR3 in amino acids: CASSLDQGAQPQHF. CDR3 DNA sequence: TGCGCCAGCAGCTTGGACCAGGGGGCTCAGCCCCAGCATTTT.

J is TRBJ1-4 and V is TRBV15, with D possibly matching TRBD1 (6 bases). The V and J ends lost 1 base and 7 bases respectively, with 16 bases between them. The CDR3 has 16 residues. Germline CDR1 and CDR2: LNHNV and YYDKDF (reference sequence). CDR3 amino acids: CATSRATLGAGEKLFF. The CDR3 nucleotides are TGTGCCACCAGCAGAGCGACACTGGGGGCGGGTGAAAAACTGTTTTTT. The full variable domain, rest sourced from reference TRBV15 and TRBJ1-4, is DAMVIQNPRYQVTQFGKPVTLSCSQTLNHNVMYWYQQKSSQAPKLLFHYYDKDFNNEADTPDNFQSRRPNTSFCFLDIRSPGLGDTAMYLCATSRATLGAGEKLFFGSGTQLSVL.

This chain's CDR3 is CASSLKLSSGGPYNEQFF. Written as DNA, the CDR3 is TGTGCCAGCAGCTTAAAACTTTCTAGCGGGGGCCCTTACAATGAGCAGTTCTTC. This rearrangement joins TRBV11-2 to TRBJ2-1; 10 bases are a match to TRBD2. V shed 2 bases and J 4 bases; nucleotides not matched to a gene: 11. This CDR3 spans 18 amino acids. The germline CDR1 and CDR2 sequences are SGHAT and FQNNGV.